The clone carrying this T cell receptor beta chain was seen more than once but under ten times. Its matching antigen is unknown. This sample stems from a study of beta chain features in type 1 diabetes. Whole-study findings and limits: In all four CD4+ subsets, TCRB CDR3 length was significantly, moderately reduced in type 1 diabetes.

The CDR3 spans 16 residues. Germline V gene lookup returns CDR1 LGHNA and CDR2 YSLEER. J lost 2 bases, V lost 0 bases, and 4 bases had no gene match. Reverse transcribing all isolated RNA meant expressed TCRB transcripts were sequenced. Produced via immunoSEQ multiplex PCR; TCRdb's table is partial and in-frame only. The sample lists about 340,000 clones, 13% occurring once. V gene TRBV4-3 combines with J gene TRBJ2-5, with 9 bases aligning to TRBD1. This clonotype originated in a young woman with type 1 diabetes. Sequencing input: naive CD4+ T cells from blood. The chain's CDR3 is CASSQEGQGRQETQYF. Written as DNA, the CDR3 is TGCGCCAGCAGCCAAGAGGGACAGGGAAGGCAAGAGACCCAGTACTTC.